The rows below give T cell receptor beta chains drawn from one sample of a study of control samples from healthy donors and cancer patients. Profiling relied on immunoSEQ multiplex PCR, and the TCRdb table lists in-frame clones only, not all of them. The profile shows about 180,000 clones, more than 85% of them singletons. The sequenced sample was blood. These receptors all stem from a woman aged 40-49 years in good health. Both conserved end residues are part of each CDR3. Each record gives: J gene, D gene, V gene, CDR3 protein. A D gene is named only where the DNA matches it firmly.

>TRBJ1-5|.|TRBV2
CASSEAMGVNQPQHF
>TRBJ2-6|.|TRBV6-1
CASSPAGANVLTF
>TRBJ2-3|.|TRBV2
CASSEYAGSTDTQYF
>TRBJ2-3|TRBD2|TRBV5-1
CASSFLSGGAEDTQYF
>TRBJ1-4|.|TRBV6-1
CASSDTGWEKLFF
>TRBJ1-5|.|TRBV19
CASRETRGSNQPQHF
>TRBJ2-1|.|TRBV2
CANNLGGEQFF
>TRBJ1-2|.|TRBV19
CASSQRGRQANYGYTF
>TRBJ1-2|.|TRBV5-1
CASSLQDANYGYTF
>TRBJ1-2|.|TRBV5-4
CASSLPGAYGYTF
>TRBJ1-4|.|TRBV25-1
CASSDQVEKLFF
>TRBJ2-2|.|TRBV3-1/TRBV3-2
CARERGNTGELFF
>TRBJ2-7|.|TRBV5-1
CASSLDRKYEQYF
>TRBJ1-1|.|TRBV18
CASSKTTVGGTEAFF
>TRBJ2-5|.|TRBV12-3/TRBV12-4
CASTLEIRGTQYF
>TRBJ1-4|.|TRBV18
CASSSRGGGANEKLFF
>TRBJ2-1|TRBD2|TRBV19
CASSGTSGGTSYNEQFF
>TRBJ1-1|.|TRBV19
CASSDRDTEAFF
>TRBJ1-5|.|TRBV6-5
CASSYTDTQPQHF
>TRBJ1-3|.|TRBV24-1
CATSDQDNLASGNTIYF
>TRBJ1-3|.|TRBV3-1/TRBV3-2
CASSQAWGQPVSGNTIYF
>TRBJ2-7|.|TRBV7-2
CASSLLGMVGPYEQYF
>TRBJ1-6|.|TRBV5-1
CASSRGPDNSPLHF
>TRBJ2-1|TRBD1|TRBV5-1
CASGVQGANNEQFF
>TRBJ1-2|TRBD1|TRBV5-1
CASSPAGGNGYTF
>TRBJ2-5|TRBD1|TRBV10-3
CAISEGTGGRETQYF
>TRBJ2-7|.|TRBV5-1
CASSLAYEQYF
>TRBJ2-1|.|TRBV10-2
CASSQGDSSYYNEQFF
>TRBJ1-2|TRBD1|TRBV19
CAIGQGYGYTF
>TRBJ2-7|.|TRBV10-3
CAISARTDSSYEQYF
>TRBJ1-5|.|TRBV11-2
CASSRGTGSYSNQPQHF
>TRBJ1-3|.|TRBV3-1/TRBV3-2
CASSQDPTNSGNTIYF
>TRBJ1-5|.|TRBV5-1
CASSLQGGEQPQHF
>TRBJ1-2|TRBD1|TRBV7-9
CASSLEQGVYYGYTF
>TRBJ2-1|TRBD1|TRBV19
CASSTGQGSYNEQFF
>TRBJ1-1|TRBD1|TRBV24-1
CATSYRTGGTEAFF
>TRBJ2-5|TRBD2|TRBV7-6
CASSPRASGGSWETQYF
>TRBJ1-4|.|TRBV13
CASSIGAATNEKLFF
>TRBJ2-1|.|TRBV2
CASRWAESYNEQFF
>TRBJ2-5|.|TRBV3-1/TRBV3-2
CASSLNRGETQYF
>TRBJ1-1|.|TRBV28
CASSPAGSEAFF
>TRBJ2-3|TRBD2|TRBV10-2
CASAASGGYTDTQYF
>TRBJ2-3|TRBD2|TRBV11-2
CASSPSGTSGGASDTQYF
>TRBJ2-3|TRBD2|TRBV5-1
CASSLAAGGPITDTQYF
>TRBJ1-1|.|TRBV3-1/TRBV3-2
CASSPGGYTEAFF
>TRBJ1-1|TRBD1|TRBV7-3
CASSSIGTGLTFF
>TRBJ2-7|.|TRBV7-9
CASSPTGPYYSF
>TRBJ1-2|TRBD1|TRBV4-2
CASSQETGGGYGYTF
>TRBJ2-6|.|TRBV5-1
CASSSIQGLGPGANVLTF
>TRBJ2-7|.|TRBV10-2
CASTDTYEQYF
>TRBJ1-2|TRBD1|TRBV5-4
CASSLAVNTGDYGYTF
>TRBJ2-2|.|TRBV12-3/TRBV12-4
CASSWGNTGELFF
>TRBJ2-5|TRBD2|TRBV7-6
CASSLRVSGGAGETQYF
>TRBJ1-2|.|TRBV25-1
CATGGKYGYTF
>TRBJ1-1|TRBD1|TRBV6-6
CASSARTGDYEAFF
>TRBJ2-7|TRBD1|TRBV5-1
CASSLDRGPYEQYF
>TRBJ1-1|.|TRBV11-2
CASSPTWNTEAFF
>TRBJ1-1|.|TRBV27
CAVSRVGYSEAFF